Below, one T cell receptor beta chain is given with its context. The germline V gene has CDR1 LGHNA and CDR2 YSLEER. V gave up 1 base and J gave up 2 bases, with 9 bases separating them. The CDR3 has 15 residues. This entry belongs to a study of blood T cell repertoires in COVID-19. For the study at large: The samples span acute and convalescent COVID-19 from the United States, Italy and Spain.

Profiling relied on immunoSEQ multiplex PCR, and the TCRdb table lists in-frame clones only, not all of them. The table shows about half a million clones, with 70% to 90% occurring only once. The sequencing sample was made of peripheral blood. The chain carries TRBV4-3 and TRBJ2-1; possibly TRBD2 for D (5 bases). This sequence was found in a human donor in a cohort sampled during active COVID-19. CDR3 DNA sequence: TGCGCCAGCAGCCAAGCGAGCGGAGCCTACAATGAGCAGTTCTTC. It specifies CASSQASGAYNEQFF.